This record covers a single T cell receptor (beta chain). After re-calling the 5' RACE reads, TCRdb lists one entry per CDR3 protein, DNA absent. The data include 160,000 or so distinct CDR3 sequences; the top ten clones carry about a fifth. The data belong to a study of T cells expressing NK-cell markers. This TCR derives from a woman aged 18-70 years in good health. Sequenced material: blood T cells: a sorted CD56 or NKG2C T cell subset, CD4+ or CD8+ T cells, or bulk PBMC T cells (not recorded which).

CDR3 region: CSARVLGGGNHNEQFF. The rearrangement joins TRBV20-1 to TRBJ2-1; TCRdb picks TRBD2, but there is no DNA to check that call. Germline CDR1 and CDR2: DFQATT and SNEGSKA (reference sequence). CDR3 length: 16 residues.